Below, 27 T cell receptor beta chains from the same sample are listed, as sequenced in a study of CD8 T cells in Susac syndrome (dated by TCRdb to between 2017 and 2020). Library construction relied on the immunoSEQ multiplex PCR assay. RNA was extracted with the RNeasy kit and roughly 0.45 to 1 ug was reverse transcribed using random hexamers. TCRdb trimmed the raw reads at Q25, called clones with MiXCR and kept productive beta chains. Entries are consolidated by CDR3 protein sequence, retaining the most common genes and DNA. Within this sample are 85,000 to 130,000 distinct CDR3 sequences, with 94% of them counted one time only. Roughly 0.38% of the sample is in the top ten clones. The sequencing input was CD8+ T cells from PBMCs. The receptors were gathered from a human donor with Susac syndrome.

The rearrangement uses TRBV20-1 and TRBJ1-2; 9 nucleotides agree with TRBD1. Germline assignment: CDR1 DFQATT and CDR2 SNEGSKA (reference sequence). The CDR3 is 15 amino acids. The J segment lost 1 base and the V segment lost 5 bases, leaving 8 bases of the junction unmatched. This CDR3 is CSAQGQGRINYGYTF. The CDR3 DNA reads as TGCAGTGCTCAGGGACAGGGTAGGATTAACTATGGCTACACCTTC.

This chain joins TRBV25-1 and TRBJ2-2; 7 nucleotides line up with TRBD1. The germline V gene has CDR1 MGHDK and CDR2 SYGVNS. V was pared by 8 bases and J by 4 bases, with 7 bases of the junction left unmatched. The CDR3 sequence is 14 residues long. The CDR3 reads CASVRQGTTGELFF. Here the CDR3 DNA reads TGTGCCAGCGTCCGACAGGGCACCACCGGGGAGCTGTTTTTT.

The CDR3, as DNA: TGTGCCAGCAGTGCCGGGACTAGCCACTCCGAGCAGTACTTC. Residues: CASSAGTSHSEQYF. The genes are TRBV27 and TRBJ2-7; 9 nucleotides agree with TRBD2. J gave up 6 bases and V 5 bases, and 8 bases lay outside the gene matches. The CDR3 is 14 residues long. Germline V lookup: CDR1 MNHEY, CDR2 SMNVEV (reference sequence).

The gene calls are TRBV12-3 or TRBV12-4 and TRBJ1-1; TRBD1 matches 7 bases. This CDR3 has 13 residues. The J segment lost 5 bases and the V segment lost 5 bases, leaving 5 bases of the junction unmatched. DNA of the CDR3: TGTGCCAGCAGTCCGCAGGGGGGAACTGAAGCTTTCTTT. Translation gives CASSPQGGTEAFF.

Points on this clonotype: Germline and junction disagree at one end, which may indicate a read error. This chain links TRBV20-1 with TRBJ1-2, with D maybe TRBD1 (6 bases). The CDR3 runs to 13 residues. Germline V CDR1 and CDR2: DFQATT, SNEGSKA (reference sequence). In nucleotides, the CDR3 is TGCAGTGCTCGAGAGGTGAGGGGGAGAGGCTACACCTTC. This codes for CSAREVRGRGYTF.

J is TRBJ2-7 and V is TRBV29-1; 8 nucleotides line up with TRBD1. The CDR3 has 15 residues. Germline CDR1 SQVTM, CDR2 ANQGSEA. The trim removed 2 bases at V and 4 bases at J, leaving 10 bases unmatched. The CDR3 nucleotides read TGCAGCGTTGAACTTTGGGCAGGGGGCGGGTACGAGCAGTACTTC. It encodes CSVELWAGGGYEQYF.

The chain combines TRBV2 with TRBJ2-7, with D hard to call. The length of the CDR3 is 12 residues. Germline V gives CDR1 SNHLY, CDR2 FYNNEI. V dropped 8 bases and J dropped 0 bases, with 8 bases sitting between them. In DNA form, the CDR3 reads TGTGCCAGCCCGAAGAACTCCTACGAGCAGTACTTC. Amino acids: CASPKNSYEQYF.

This rearrangement joins TRBV7-9 to TRBJ2-5; perhaps D is TRBD1 or TRBD2 (5 bases each). Germline V gene lookup returns CDR1 SEHNR and CDR2 FQNEAQ (reference sequence). The ends were cut back, 6 bases at V and 4 bases at J, with 18 bases in the middle. CDR3 size: 15 residues. The DNA of the CDR3 is TGTGCCAGCAGTCCCGGGACGGAGGTAGGAGAGACCCAGTACTTC. This codes for CASSPGTEVGETQYF.

In the case of this clonotype: No DNA is shown, since the ends of the CDR3 on it are uncertain; the CDR3 is the one TCRdb lists. The chain joins TRBV21-1 to TRBJ1-5; the table calls TRBD1, which could not be checked here. TRBV21-1 is termed a pseudogene. A total of 20 residues make up the CDR3, ends included. Here the CDR3 reads CASSNFGAGTGNRSNQPQHF.

The chain employs TRBV2 and TRBJ2-7; 7 positions match TRBD1. Germline V lookup: CDR1 SNHLY, CDR2 FYNNEI. The CDR3 spans 14 residues. Germline trimming cut 3 bases from V and 2 bases from J; bases unmatched to any gene: 4. The CDR3 DNA is TGTGCCAGCAGTGATCCGGGACAGACCTACGAGCAGTACTTC. As protein: CASSDPGQTYEQYF.

The rearrangement uses TRBV4-1 and TRBJ2-7; no reliable D call. In germline, CDR1 is MGHRA, CDR2 YSYEKL. The V end was cut by 0 bases, the J end by 2 bases, with 11 bases between. The CDR3 contains 15 residues. This CDR3 reads CASSQEERNAYEQYF. CDR3 bases: TGCGCCAGCAGCCAAGAGGAGAGGAATGCCTACGAGCAGTACTTC.

The chain joins TRBV9 to TRBJ2-3; 10 bases match TRBD2. The CDR3 spans 16 residues. V gave up 3 bases and J gave up 0 bases; unmatched junction bases: 4. From germline, CDR1 is SGDLS and CDR2 YYNGEE. In DNA form, the CDR3 reads TGTGCCAGCAGCGGTGCTAGCGGGGGAAGCACAGATACGCAGTATTTT. Protein: CASSGASGGSTDTQYF.

The V gene is TRBV7-9, the J gene TRBJ2-7, with TRBD1 as a possible D gene (5 bases). Germline lookup yields CDR1 SEHNR and CDR2 FQNEAQ (reference sequence). This CDR3 spans 16 amino acids. The ends were cut back, 5 bases at V and 3 bases at J, with 20 bases in the middle. The CDR3: CASSGDLGQAYYEQYF. DNA of the CDR3: TGTGCCAGCAGCGGCGATTTGGGGCAGGCCTACTACGAGCAGTACTTC.

The rearrangement links TRBV4-3 to TRBJ2-5; D call uncertain. V was shortened by 0 bases and J by 1 base, with 9 bases between the two germline ends. CDR1 LGHNA and CDR2 YSLEER come from the germline V gene. There are 15 residues in the CDR3. The CDR3 coding sequence is TGCGCCAGCAGCCAAGATCGGGTGTCCCAAGAGACCCAGTACTTC. It codes for CASSQDRVSQETQYF.

The V and J genes are TRBV19 and TRBJ1-1; perhaps TRBD1 as D (6 bases). The V gene's germline CDR1 is LNHDA and CDR2 SQIVND (reference sequence). CDR3 length: 14 residues. Trimming removed 3 bases from V and 1 base from J, with 9 bases in between. The CDR3 DNA reads TGTGCCAGTAGTATGGGACAACCGAACACTGAAGCTTTCTTT. Translation: CASSMGQPNTEAFF.

The V call is TRBV15, the J call TRBJ1-1; D not certain. Germline CDR1 is LNHNV and CDR2 is YYDKDF (reference sequence). Between the trimmed V and J ends, which lost 1 base and 1 base, there was a span of 13 bases. The CDR3 is 16 residues long. The CDR3 reads CATSRAMVVGNTEAFF. For the CDR3, the DNA is TGTGCCACCAGCAGAGCGATGGTGGTGGGGAACACTGAAGCTTTCTTT.

The rearrangement links TRBV6-1 to TRBJ2-1; 12 nucleotides match TRBD2. The CDR3 contains 17 residues. V dropped 5 bases and J dropped 4; count of bases not matched to a gene: 9. Germline V gives CDR1 MNHNS, CDR2 SASEGT. In DNA, the CDR3 is TGTGCCAGCAGTCCTCCGACTAGCGGGGGTTGGTACAATGAGCAGTTCTTC. Translated, it gives CASSPPTSGGWYNEQFF.

A word on this clonotype: At one of its ends the junction is not consistent with the germline gene, which may arise from a read error. The chain couples TRBV7-9 to TRBJ2-7; D remains ambiguous. CDR1 is SEHNR and CDR2 is FQNEAQ in the germline V gene (reference sequence). CDR3 size: 12 residues. CDR3 residues: CASSLISGTLSF. In DNA, the CDR3 is TGTGCCAGCAGCTTAATTTCGGGCACCTTAAGCTTC.

This clonotype was seen just once. The rearrangement uses TRBV20-1 and TRBJ2-7; TRBD1 matches at 7 bases. Germline V lookup: CDR1 DFQATT, CDR2 SNEGSKA (reference sequence). The CDR3 spans 14 residues. V lost 5 bases to trimming and J lost 3 bases; unmatched junction nucleotides: 10. The CDR3 is CSAVSGTDGYEQYF. In DNA form, the CDR3 reads TGCAGTGCTGTATCCGGGACAGACGGCTACGAGCAGTACTTC.

This chain joins TRBV9 and TRBJ2-2, with TRBD2 matching over 10 bases. The V and J ends lost 4 bases and 0 bases, in that order; junction bases with no gene match: 9. Looked up from germline, CDR1 is SGDLS and CDR2 is YYNGEE. This CDR3 comprises 18 residues. Here the CDR3 DNA reads TGTGCCAGCAGCTTCCCTAGCGGGGGTGCCCCGAACACCGGGGAGCTGTTTTTT. Amino acids: CASSFPSGGAPNTGELFF.

V usage is TRBV7-8 and J usage is TRBJ1-6; TRBD1 matches at 7 bases. The germline CDR1 and CDR2 sequences are SGHVS and FQNEAQ. Trimming removed 5 bases from V and 6 bases from J; junction bases left unmatched: 7. This CDR3 is built from 15 residues. The CDR3 DNA reads TGTGCCAGCAGCCCAGAATACAGGGGTAATTCACCCCTCCACTTT. This sequence encodes CASSPEYRGNSPLHF.

In its sample, this clonotype was seen once. J is TRBJ2-1 and V is TRBV7-2, with TRBD2 as a possible D gene (5 bases). Deletions cut 7 bases from V and 5 bases from J, with 9 bases between. The CDR3 consists of 12 residues. In germline, CDR1 is SGHTA, CDR2 FQGNSA. CDR3: CASTTGNNEQFF. The CDR3 region has the DNA TGTGCCAGCACGACGGGAAACAATGAGCAGTTCTTC.

The rearrangement joins TRBV6-1 to TRBJ1-1; D remains unclear. CDR3 length: 12 residues. Per the germline V gene, CDR1 is MNHNS and CDR2 is SASEGT. V shed 4 bases and J shed 5 bases, with 8 bases lying between them. The CDR3 sequence: CASSVAETEAFF. The CDR3, as DNA: TGTGCCAGCAGTGTGGCGGAGACTGAAGCTTTCTTT.

The chain combines TRBV4-1 with TRBJ1-1; no reliable D call. V was shortened by 5 bases and J by 4 bases, with 11 bases between the two germline ends. The CDR3 spans 13 residues. Germline CDR1 and CDR2: MGHRA and YSYEKL. CDR3 DNA: TGCGCCAGCAGCGCGTCCAGGACCACTGAAGCTTTCTTT. Translation gives CASSASRTTEAFF.

The V call is TRBV11-2, the J call TRBJ2-1; perhaps TRBD2 as D (6 bases). CDR1 is SGHAT and CDR2 is FQNNGV in the germline V gene. The germline V and J ends were trimmed by 5 bases and 8 bases, with 10 bases remaining between them. The CDR3 length is 12 residues. The CDR3 sequence: CASSRGGDEQFF. CDR3 DNA: TGTGCCAGCAGCCGCGGAGGGGATGAGCAGTTCTTC. Full variable domain (remainder filled in from reference TRBV11-2 and TRBJ2-1): EAGVAQSPRYKIIEKRQSVAFWCNPISGHATLYWYQQILGQGPKLLIQFQNNGVVDDSQLPKDRFSAERLKGVDSTLKIQPAKLEDSAVYLCASSRGGDEQFFGPGTRLTVL.

The V and J genes are TRBV29-1 and TRBJ2-5, with D tentatively TRBD1 or TRBD2 (5 bases each). This CDR3 spans 13 amino acids. Trimming took 5 bases from V and 1 from J, leaving 11 bases between them. Germline V gene lookup returns CDR1 SQVTM and CDR2 ANQGSEA. CDR3 coding DNA: TGCAGCGTTTCCGGGGCCCTCCAAGAGACCCAGTACTTC. It translates to CSVSGALQETQYF.

This rearrangement joins TRBV20-1 to TRBJ2-4; no definite D call. The germline gives CDR1 DFQATT, CDR2 SNEGSKA (reference sequence). This CDR3 spans 11 amino acids. V was pared by 4 bases and J by 8 bases, with 9 bases between. The CDR3 region has the DNA TGCAGTGCTAAAGAATTGGACATTCAGTACTTC. Residues: CSAKELDIQYF.